Sequencing of this T cell receptor beta chain was carried out in a study of control samples from healthy donors and cancer patients. The CDR3 has 13 amino acids. The germline V gene has CDR1 LGHNA and CDR2 YNFKEQ. Trimming removed 0 bases at V and 0 bases at J, with 1 base between. Sequencing was performed with immunoSEQ multiplex PCR; in TCRdb, only in-frame clones are kept and a portion is missing. The repertoire holds some 110,000 clones, with 88% as singletons. Sequencing was performed on blood. The TCR comes from a woman aged 70-85 years in good health. The rearrangement links TRBV4-2 to TRBJ2-3; D is unresolved. CDR3 amino acids: CASSQDSTDTQYF. CDR3 DNA sequence: TGTGCCAGCAGCCAAGACAGCACAGATACGCAGTATTTT.